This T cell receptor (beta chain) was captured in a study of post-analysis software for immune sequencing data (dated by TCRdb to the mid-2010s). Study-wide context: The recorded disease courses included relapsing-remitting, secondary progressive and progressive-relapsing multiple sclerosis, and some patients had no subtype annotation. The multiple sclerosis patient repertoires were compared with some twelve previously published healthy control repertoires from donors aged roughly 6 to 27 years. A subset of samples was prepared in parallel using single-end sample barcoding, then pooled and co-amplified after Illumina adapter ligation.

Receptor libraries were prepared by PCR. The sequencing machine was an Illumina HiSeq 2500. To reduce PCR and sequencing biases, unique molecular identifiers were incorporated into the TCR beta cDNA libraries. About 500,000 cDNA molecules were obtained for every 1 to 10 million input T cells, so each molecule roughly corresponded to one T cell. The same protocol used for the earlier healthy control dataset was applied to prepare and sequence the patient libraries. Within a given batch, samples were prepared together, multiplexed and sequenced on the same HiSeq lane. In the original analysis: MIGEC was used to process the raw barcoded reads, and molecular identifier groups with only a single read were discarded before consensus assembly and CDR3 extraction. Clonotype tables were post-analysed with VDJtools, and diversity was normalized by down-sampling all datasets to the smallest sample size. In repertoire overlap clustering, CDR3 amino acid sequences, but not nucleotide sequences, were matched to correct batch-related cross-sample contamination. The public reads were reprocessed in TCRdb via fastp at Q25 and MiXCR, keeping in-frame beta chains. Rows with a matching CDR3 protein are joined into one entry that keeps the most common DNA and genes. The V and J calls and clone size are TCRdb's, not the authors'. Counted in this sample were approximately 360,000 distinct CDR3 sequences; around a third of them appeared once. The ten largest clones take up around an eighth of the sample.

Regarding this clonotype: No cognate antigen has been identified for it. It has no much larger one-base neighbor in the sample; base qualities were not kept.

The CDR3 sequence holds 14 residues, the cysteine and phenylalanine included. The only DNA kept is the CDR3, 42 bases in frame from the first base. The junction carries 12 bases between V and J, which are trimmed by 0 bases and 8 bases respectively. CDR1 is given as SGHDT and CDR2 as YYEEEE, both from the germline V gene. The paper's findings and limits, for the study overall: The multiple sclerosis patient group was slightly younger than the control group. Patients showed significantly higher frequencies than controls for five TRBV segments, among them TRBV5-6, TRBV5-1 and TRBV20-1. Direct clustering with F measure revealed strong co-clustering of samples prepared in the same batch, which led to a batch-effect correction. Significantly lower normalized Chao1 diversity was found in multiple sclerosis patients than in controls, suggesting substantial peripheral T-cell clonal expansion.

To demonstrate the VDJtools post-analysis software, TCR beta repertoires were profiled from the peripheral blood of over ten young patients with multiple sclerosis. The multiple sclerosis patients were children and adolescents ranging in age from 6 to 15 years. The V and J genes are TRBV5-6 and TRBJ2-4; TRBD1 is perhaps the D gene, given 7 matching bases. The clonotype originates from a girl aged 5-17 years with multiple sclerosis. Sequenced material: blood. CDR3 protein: CASSLEGGGDIQYF. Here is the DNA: TGTGCCAGCAGCTTGGAAGGAGGGGGCGACATTCAGTACTTC. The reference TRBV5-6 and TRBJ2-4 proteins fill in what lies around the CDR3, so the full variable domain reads DAGVTQSPTHLIKTRGQQVTLRCSPKSGHDTVSWYQQALGQGPQFIFQYYEEEERQRGNFPDRFSGHQFPNYSSELNVNALLLGDSALYLCASSLEGGGDIQYFGAGTRLSVL.